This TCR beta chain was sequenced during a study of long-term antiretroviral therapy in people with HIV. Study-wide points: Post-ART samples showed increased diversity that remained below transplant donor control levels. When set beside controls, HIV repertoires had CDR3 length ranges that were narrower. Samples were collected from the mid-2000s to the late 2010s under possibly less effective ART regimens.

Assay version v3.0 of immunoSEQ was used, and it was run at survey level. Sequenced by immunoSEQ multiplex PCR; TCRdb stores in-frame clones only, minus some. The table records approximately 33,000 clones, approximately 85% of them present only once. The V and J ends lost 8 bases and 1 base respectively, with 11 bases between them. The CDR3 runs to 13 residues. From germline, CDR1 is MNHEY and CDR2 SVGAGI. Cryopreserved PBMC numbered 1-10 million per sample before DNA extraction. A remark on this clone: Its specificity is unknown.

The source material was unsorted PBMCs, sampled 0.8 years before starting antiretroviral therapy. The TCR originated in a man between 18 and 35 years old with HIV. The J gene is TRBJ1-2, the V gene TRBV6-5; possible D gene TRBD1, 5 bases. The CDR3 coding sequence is TGTGCCAGCCGCGACAGCCATAACTATGGCTACACCTTC. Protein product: CASRDSHNYGYTF.